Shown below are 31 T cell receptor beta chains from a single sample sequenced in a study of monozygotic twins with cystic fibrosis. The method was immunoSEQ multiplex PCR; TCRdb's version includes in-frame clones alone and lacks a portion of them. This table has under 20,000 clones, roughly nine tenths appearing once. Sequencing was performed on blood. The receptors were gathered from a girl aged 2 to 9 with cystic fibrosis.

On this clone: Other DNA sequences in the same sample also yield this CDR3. The CDR3 nucleotides are TGTGCCAGCTCCCTGGGACAGGGGAACACTGAAGCTTTCTTT. Translation gives CASSLGQGNTEAFF. The V and J genes are TRBV18 and TRBJ1-1; 9 bases line up with TRBD1. Germline lookup yields CDR1 KGHSH and CDR2 LQKENI. CDR3 size: 14 residues. Unmatched junction bases numbered 3, after V lost 6 bases and J lost 1 base.

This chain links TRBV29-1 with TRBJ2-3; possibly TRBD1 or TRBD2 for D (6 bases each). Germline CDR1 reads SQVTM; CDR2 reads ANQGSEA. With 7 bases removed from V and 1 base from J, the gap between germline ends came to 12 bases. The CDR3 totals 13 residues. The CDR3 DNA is TGCAGCGCCCTGAGGGGGGGCACAGATACGCAGTATTTT. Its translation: CSALRGGTDTQYF.

CDR3 DNA: TGTGCCAGTAGTATACAGGGGAGTGGGACCGGGGAGCTGTTTTTT. Translation gives CASSIQGSGTGELFF. The chain uses TRBV19 and TRBJ2-2, with D tentatively TRBD1 (6 bases). Germline V lookup: CDR1 LNHDA, CDR2 SQIVND (reference sequence). The CDR3 is 15 amino acids. V dropped 2 bases and J dropped 5 bases, with 12 bases sitting between them.

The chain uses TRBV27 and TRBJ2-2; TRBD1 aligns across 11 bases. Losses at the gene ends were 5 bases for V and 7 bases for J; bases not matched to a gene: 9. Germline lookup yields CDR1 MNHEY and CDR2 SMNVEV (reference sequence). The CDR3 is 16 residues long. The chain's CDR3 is CASSTNAGQGVGELFF. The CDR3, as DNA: TGTGCCAGCAGTACGAACGCGGGACAGGGGGTCGGGGAGCTGTTTTTT.

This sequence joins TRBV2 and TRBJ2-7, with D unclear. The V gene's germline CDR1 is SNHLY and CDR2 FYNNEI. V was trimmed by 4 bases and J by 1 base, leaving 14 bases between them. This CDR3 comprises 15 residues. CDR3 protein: CASSAGRYLSYEQYF. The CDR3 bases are TGTGCCAGCAGTGCCGGCAGGTACCTTTCCTACGAGCAGTACTTC.

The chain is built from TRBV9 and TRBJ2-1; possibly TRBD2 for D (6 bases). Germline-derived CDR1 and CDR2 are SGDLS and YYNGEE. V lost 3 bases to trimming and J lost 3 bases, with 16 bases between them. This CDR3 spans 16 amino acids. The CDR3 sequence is CASSARLGVNYNEQFF. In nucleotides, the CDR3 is TGTGCCAGCAGCGCTCGACTAGGAGTGAACTACAATGAGCAGTTCTTC.

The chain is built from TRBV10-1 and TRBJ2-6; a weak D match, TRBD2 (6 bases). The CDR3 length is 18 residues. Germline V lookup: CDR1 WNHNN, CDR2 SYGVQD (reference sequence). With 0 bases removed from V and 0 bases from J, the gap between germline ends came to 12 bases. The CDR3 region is CASSESGGPSSGANVLTF. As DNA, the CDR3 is TGCGCCAGCAGTGAGTCGGGGGGTCCTTCCTCTGGGGCCAACGTCCTGACTTTC.

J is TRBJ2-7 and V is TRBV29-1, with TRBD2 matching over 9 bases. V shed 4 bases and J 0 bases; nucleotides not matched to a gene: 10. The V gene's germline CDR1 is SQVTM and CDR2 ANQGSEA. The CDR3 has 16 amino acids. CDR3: CSVAYVAGVISYEQYF. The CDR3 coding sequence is TGCAGCGTTGCTTATGTAGCGGGAGTAATCTCCTACGAGCAGTACTTC.

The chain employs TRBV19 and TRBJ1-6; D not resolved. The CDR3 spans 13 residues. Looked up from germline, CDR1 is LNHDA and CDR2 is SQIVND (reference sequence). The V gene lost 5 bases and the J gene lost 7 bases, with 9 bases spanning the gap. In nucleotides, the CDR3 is TGTGCCAGTAGTTTCGGACGGAATTCACCCCTCCACTTT. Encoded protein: CASSFGRNSPLHF. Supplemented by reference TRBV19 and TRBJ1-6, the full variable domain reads DGGITQSPKYLFRKEGQNVTLSCEQNLNHDAMYWYRQDPGQGLRLIYYSQIVNDFQKGDIAEGYSVSREKKESFPLTVTSAQKNPTAFYLCASSFGRNSPLHFGNGTRLTVT.

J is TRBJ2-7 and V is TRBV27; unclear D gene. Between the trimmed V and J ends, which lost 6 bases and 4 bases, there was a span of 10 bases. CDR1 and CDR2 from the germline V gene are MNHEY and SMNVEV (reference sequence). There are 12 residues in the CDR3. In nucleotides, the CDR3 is TGTGCCAGCAGAGAGAACAGTTACGAGCAGTACTTC. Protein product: CASRENSYEQYF.

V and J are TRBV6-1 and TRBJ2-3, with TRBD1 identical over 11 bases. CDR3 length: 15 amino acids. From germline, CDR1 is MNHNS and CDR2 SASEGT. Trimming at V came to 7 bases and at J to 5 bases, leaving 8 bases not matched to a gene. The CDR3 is CASTDGTGGIDTQYF. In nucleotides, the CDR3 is TGTGCCAGCACAGACGGGACAGGGGGAATAGATACGCAGTATTTT.

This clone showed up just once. CDR3 amino acids: CASSLVGLNTEAFF. DNA for the CDR3: TGTGCCAGCAGCTTAGTGGGTCTGAACACTGAAGCTTTCTTT. The rearrangement uses TRBV11-2 and TRBJ1-1, with D uncertain. The CDR3 sequence is 14 residues long. The V end was cut by 1 base, the J end by 0 bases, with 6 bases between. CDR1 is SGHAT, CDR2 FQNNGV, per germline.

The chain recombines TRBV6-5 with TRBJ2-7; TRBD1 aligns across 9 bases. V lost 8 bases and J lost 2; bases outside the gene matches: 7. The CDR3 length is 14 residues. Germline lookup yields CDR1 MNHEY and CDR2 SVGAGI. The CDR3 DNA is TGTGCCAGCTCTTTGGGACAGGGAGCCTACGAGCAGTACTTC. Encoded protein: CASSLGQGAYEQYF.

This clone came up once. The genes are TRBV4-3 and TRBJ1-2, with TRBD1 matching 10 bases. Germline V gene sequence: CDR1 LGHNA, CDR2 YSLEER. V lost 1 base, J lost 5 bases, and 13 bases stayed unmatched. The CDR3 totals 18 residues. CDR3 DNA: TGCGCCAGCAGCCAAGGTCGACTCGGGACAGGGGTCCTTTATGGCTACACCTTC. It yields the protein CASSQGRLGTGVLYGYTF.

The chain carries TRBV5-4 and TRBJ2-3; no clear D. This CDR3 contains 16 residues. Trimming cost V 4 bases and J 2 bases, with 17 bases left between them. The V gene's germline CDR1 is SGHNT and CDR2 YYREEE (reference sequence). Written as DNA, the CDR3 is TGTGCCAGCAGCCCCCGGGCGTATCGCCTCACAGATACGCAGTATTTT. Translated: CASSPRAYRLTDTQYF.

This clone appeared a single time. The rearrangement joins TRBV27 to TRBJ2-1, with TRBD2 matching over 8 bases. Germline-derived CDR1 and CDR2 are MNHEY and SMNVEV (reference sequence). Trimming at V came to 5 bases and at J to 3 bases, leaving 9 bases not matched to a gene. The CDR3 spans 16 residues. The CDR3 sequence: CASSRLAGDNYNEQFF. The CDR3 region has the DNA TGTGCCAGCAGTAGGCTAGCGGGCGACAACTACAATGAGCAGTTCTTC.

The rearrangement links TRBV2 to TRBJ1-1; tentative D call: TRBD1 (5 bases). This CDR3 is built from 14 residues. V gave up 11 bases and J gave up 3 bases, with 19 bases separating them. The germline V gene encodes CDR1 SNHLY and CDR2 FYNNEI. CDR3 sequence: CAFLGGPGDTEAFF. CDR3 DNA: TGTGCCTTCCTAGGTGGTCCGGGGGACACTGAAGCTTTCTTT.

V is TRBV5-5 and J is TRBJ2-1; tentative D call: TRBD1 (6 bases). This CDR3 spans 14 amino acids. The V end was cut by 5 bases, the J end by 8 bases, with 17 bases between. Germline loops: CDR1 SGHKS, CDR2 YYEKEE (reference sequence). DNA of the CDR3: TGTGCCAGCAGTTTCATGCTGGGGGCCGATGAGCAGTTCTTC. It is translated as CASSFMLGADEQFF.

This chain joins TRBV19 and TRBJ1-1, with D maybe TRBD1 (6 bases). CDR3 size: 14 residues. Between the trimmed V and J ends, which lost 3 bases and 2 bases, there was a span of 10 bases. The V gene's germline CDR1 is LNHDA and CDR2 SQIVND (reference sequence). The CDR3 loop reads CASSMDRRNTEAFF. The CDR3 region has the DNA TGTGCCAGTAGTATGGACAGAAGAAACACTGAAGCTTTCTTT.

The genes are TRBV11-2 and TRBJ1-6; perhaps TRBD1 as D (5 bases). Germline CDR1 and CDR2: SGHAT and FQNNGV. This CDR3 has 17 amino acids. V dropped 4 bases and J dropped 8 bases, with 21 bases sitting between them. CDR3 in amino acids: CASSSRQPRGAHSPLHF. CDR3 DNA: TGTGCCAGCAGCTCCCGACAGCCCCGCGGGGCTCATTCACCCCTCCACTTT.

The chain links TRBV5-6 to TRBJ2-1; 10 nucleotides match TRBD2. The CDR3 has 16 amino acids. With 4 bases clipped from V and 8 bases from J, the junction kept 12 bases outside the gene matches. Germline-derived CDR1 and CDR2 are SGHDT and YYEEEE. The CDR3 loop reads CASSGEASGGFYEQFF. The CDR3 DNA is TGTGCCAGCAGCGGGGAGGCTAGCGGGGGCTTTTATGAGCAGTTCTTC. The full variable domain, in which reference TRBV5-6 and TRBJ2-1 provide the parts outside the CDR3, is DAGVTQSPTHLIKTRGQQVTLRCSPKSGHDTVSWYQQALGQGPQFIFQYYEEEERQRGNFPDRFSGHQFPNYSSELNVNALLLGDSALYLCASSGEASGGFYEQFFGPGTRLTVL.

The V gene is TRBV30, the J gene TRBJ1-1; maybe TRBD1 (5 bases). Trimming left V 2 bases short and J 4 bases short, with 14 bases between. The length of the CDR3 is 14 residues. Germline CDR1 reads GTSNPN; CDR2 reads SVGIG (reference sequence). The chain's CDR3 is CAWSTPNRLTEAFF. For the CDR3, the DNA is TGTGCCTGGAGTACCCCAAACAGGCTCACTGAAGCTTTCTTT.

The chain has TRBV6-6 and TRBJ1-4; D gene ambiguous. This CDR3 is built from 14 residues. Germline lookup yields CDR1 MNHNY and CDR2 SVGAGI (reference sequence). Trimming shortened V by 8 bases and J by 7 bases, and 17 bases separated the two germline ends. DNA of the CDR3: TGTGCCAGCGGGTCGCGGGGAGGAGGTGAAAAACTGTTTTTT. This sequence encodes CASGSRGGGEKLFF.

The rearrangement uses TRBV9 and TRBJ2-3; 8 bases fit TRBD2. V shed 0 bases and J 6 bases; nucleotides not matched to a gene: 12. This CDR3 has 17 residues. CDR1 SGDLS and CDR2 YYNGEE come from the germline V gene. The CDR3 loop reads CASSVDPHREGRDTQYF. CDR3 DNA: TGTGCCAGCAGCGTAGATCCCCATCGGGAGGGGCGGGATACGCAGTATTTT.

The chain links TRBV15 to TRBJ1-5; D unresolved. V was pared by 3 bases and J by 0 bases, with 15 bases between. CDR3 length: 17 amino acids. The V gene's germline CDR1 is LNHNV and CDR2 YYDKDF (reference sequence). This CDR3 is CATSRARGMNSNQPQHF. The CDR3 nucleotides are TGTGCCACCAGCAGGGCTCGCGGAATGAATAGCAATCAGCCCCAGCATTTT.

CDR3 protein: CASSYEAERTYEQYF. The CDR3 DNA follows: TGTGCCAGCAGTTATGAGGCAGAAAGAACCTACGAGCAGTACTTC. This sequence joins TRBV6-5 and TRBJ2-7; D is undetermined. Trimming stripped 3 bases from V and 2 bases from J, with 14 bases between. Germline assignment: CDR1 MNHEY and CDR2 SVGAGI. The CDR3 sequence is 15 residues long.

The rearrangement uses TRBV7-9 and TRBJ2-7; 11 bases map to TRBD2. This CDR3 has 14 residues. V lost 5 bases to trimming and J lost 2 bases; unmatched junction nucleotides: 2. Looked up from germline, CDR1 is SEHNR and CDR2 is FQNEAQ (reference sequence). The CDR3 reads CASSSSGRAYEQYF. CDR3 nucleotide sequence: TGTGCCAGCAGCAGTAGCGGGAGGGCCTACGAGCAGTACTTC. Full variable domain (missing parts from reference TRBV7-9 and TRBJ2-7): DTGVSQNPRHKITKRGQNVTFRCDPISEHNRLYWYRQTLGQGPEFLTYFQNEAQLEKSRLLSDRFSAERPKGSFSTLEIQRTEQGDSAMYLCASSSSGRAYEQYFGPGTRLTVT.

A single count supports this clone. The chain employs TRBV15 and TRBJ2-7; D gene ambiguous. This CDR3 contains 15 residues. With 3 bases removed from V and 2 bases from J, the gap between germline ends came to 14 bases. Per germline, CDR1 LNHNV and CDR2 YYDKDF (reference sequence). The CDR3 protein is CATSSALWGPYEQYF. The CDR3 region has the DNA TGTGCCACCAGCAGTGCGCTGTGGGGTCCCTACGAGCAGTACTTC.

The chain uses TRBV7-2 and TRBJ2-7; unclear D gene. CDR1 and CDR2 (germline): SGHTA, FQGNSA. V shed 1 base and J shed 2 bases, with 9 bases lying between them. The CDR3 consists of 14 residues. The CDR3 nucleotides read TGTGCCAGCAGCTTAGGGGGTACGACCTACGAGCAGTACTTC. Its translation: CASSLGGTTYEQYF. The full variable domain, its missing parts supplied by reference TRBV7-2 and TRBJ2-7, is GAGVSQSPSNKVTEKGKDVELRCDPISGHTALYWYRQSLGQGLEFLIYFQGNSAPDKSGLPSDRFSAERTGGSVSTLTIQRTQQEDSAVYLCASSLGGTTYEQYFGPGTRLTVT.

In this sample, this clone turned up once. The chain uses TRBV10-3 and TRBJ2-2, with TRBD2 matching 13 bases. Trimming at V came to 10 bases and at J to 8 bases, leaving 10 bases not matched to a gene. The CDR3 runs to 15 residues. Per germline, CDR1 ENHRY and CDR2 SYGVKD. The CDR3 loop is CATTGLAGDGGELFF. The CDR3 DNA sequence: TGTGCCACTACAGGACTAGCGGGAGACGGGGGGGAGCTGTTTTTT.

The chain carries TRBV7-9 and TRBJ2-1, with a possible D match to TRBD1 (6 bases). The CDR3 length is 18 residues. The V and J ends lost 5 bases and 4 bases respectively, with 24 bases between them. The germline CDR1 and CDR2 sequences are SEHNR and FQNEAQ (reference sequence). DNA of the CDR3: TGTGCCAGCAGCGTACTAAGATCTTCCGGGACAAAGTACAATGAGCAGTTCTTC. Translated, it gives CASSVLRSSGTKYNEQFF. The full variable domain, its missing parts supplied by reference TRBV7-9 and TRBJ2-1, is DTGVSQNPRHKITKRGQNVTFRCDPISEHNRLYWYRQTLGQGPEFLTYFQNEAQLEKSRLLSDRFSAERPKGSFSTLEIQRTEQGDSAMYLCASSVLRSSGTKYNEQFFGPGTRLTVL.